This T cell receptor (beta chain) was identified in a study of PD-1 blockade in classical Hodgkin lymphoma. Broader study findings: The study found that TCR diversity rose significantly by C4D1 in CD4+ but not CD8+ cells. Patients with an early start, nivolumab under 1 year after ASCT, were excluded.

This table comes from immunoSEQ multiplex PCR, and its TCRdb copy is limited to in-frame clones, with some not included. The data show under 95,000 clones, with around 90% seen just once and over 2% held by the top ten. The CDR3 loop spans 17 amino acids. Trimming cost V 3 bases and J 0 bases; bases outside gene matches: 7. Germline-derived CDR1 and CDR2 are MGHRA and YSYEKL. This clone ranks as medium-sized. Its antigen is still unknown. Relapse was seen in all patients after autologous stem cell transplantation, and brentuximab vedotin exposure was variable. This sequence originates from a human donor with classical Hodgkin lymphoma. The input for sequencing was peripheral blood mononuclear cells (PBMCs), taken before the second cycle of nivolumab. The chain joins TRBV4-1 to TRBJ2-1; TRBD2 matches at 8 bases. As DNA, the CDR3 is TGCGCCAGCAGCCACCGATTCGGGAGGGCCTCCTACAATGAGCAGTTCTTC. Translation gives CASSHRFGRASYNEQFF.